These 16 T cell receptor beta chains share one sample of origin, sequenced in a study of PD-L1 blockade in urothelial cancer. Libraries were prepared by immunoSEQ multiplex PCR; TCRdb keeps only in-frame clonotypes and omits some of them. The sample consists of approximately 36,000 clones, roughly 82% of them appearing once. Time point specified: peripheral blood 6 weeks after treatment start. The input for sequencing was PBMCs, taken around atezolizumab (anti-PD-L1) treatment. These TCRs come from a man aged 35-49 years with urothelial cancer.

The sample holds one count of this clone. The gene calls are TRBV5-5 and TRBJ1-4; D is undetermined. The CDR3 length is 15 residues. Looked up from germline, CDR1 is SGHKS and CDR2 is YYEKEE (reference sequence). Trimming shortened V by 4 bases and J by 6 bases, and 16 bases separated the two germline ends. DNA for the CDR3: TGTGCCAGCAGCCCATCAGCGGATGGGGATGAAAAACTGTTTTTT. This translates into CASSPSADGDEKLFF. Full variable domain (remainder filled in from reference TRBV5-5 and TRBJ1-4): DAGVTQSPTHLIKTRGQQVTLRCSPISGHKSVSWYQQVLGQGPQFIFQYYEKEERGRGNFPDRFSARQFPNYSSELNVNALLLGDSALYLCASSPSADGDEKLFFGSGTQLSVL.

This chain uses TRBV6-5 with TRBJ1-2; D gene ambiguous. With 2 bases removed from V and 6 bases from J, the gap between germline ends came to 7 bases. Germline CDR1 reads MNHEY; CDR2 reads SVGAGI. The CDR3 is made up of 12 amino acids. The CDR3: CASSYGPHGYTF. Written as DNA, the CDR3 is TGTGCCAGCAGTTACGGGCCCCATGGCTACACCTTC.

This rearrangement joins TRBV7-9 to TRBJ1-1; D call uncertain. CDR1 and CDR2 (germline): SEHNR, FQNEAQ (reference sequence). Trimming removed 0 bases at V and 3 bases at J, with 11 bases between. The CDR3 spans 15 residues. CDR3 sequence reads: CASSLAAGPYTEAFF. In DNA, the CDR3 is TGTGCCAGCAGCTTAGCAGCAGGCCCATACACTGAAGCTTTCTTT.

This chain uses TRBV27 with TRBJ2-7; weak D call: TRBD2 (7 bases). The V and J ends lost 4 bases and 5 bases respectively, with 18 bases between them. The CDR3 is 15 residues long. Germline assignment: CDR1 MNHEY and CDR2 SMNVEV (reference sequence). The CDR3 reads CASSSGGALIHEQYF. CDR3 nucleotides: TGTGCCAGCAGTTCGGGGGGCGCTTTGATCCACGAGCAGTACTTC.

The V and J genes are TRBV4-2 and TRBJ2-7; D remains ambiguous. CDR1 is LGHNA, CDR2 YNFKEQ, per germline. Trimming took 0 bases from V and 2 from J, leaving 11 bases between them. The CDR3 is 15 amino acids. The CDR3 loop reads CASSQDLSIAYEQYF. CDR3 bases: TGTGCCAGCAGCCAAGATCTAAGCATAGCCTACGAGCAGTACTTC.

The chain employs TRBV4-3 and TRBJ1-1; D uncertain. The germline V gene encodes CDR1 LGHNA and CDR2 YSLEER. Between the trimmed V and J ends, which lost 0 bases and 1 base, there was a span of 6 bases. This CDR3 is built from 14 residues. As DNA, the CDR3 is TGCGCCAGCAGCCAAGATCTTAGGAACACTGAAGCTTTCTTT. Translation: CASSQDLRNTEAFF.

The chain employs TRBV2 and TRBJ2-2; 7 bases agree with TRBD2. The junction had 2 bases not matched to a gene; V was cut back by 6 bases and J by 1 base. Germline V gene lookup returns CDR1 SNHLY and CDR2 FYNNEI. This CDR3 region has 14 residues. CDR3 sequence (DNA): TGTGCCAGCAGAGGGAGGGGGAACACCGGGGAGCTGTTTTTT. It encodes CASRGRGNTGELFF.

This clone was detected once. The gene calls are TRBV27 and TRBJ2-5; a possible D gene is TRBD1 (6 bases). The CDR3 length is 12 residues. Per germline, CDR1 MNHEY and CDR2 SMNVEV (reference sequence). Trimming stripped 5 bases from V and 7 bases from J, with 11 bases between. The CDR3 sequence: CASSPRGGTQYF. The CDR3 bases are TGTGCCAGCAGTCCCAGGGGCGGGACCCAGTACTTC.

This chain uses TRBV29-1 with TRBJ2-7; TRBD1 might be the D (5 bases). Trimming left V 5 bases short and J 1 base short, with 6 bases between. Germline CDR1 and CDR2: SQVTM and ANQGSEA. CDR3 length: 11 amino acids. The CDR3 here is CSVRGSYEQYF. CDR3 DNA: TGCAGCGTTAGGGGTTCCTACGAGCAGTACTTC.

This sequence joins TRBV9 and TRBJ2-3; 8 bases are shared with TRBD2. J lost 0 bases, V lost 2 bases, and 5 bases had no gene match. This CDR3 has 16 amino acids. Germline V gives CDR1 SGDLS, CDR2 YYNGEE. The CDR3 DNA sequence: TGTGCCAGCAGCGTGGTCGGCGGGGGGAGCACAGATACGCAGTATTTT. It specifies CASSVVGGGSTDTQYF.

This clone was counted a single time. The V gene is TRBV7-2, the J gene TRBJ2-2, with D unresolved. The CDR3 consists of 15 residues. The V end lost 1 base, the J end lost 1 base, and 7 bases lay between the germline ends. Germline V gene sequence: CDR1 SGHTA, CDR2 FQGNSA. As DNA, the CDR3 is TGTGCCAGCAGCTTAGTTCCAGGGAACACCGGGGAGCTGTTTTTT. This gives the protein CASSLVPGNTGELFF.

The CDR3 sequence: CASSLELTGDSNQPQHF. The CDR3, as DNA: TGCGCCAGCAGCCTAGAACTGACAGGGGATAGCAATCAGCCCCAGCATTTT. The chain links TRBV4-3 to TRBJ1-5; 8 bases are a match to TRBD1. Germline CDR1 and CDR2: LGHNA and YSLEER. The CDR3 extends over 17 amino acids. V was pared by 4 bases and J by 0 bases, with 8 bases of the junction left unmatched.

DNA for the CDR3: TGTGCCAGCAGTCCTAGACCCTGGGCCCAGTACTTC. Encoded protein: CASSPRPWAQYF. The chain recombines TRBV28 with TRBJ2-5; no clear D gene. V was trimmed by 5 bases and J by 9 bases, leaving 13 bases between them. CDR3 size: 12 residues. Germline loops: CDR1 MDHEN, CDR2 SYDVKM.

V usage is TRBV7-3 and J usage is TRBJ2-3; D is unclear. The CDR3 runs 14 residues. V lost 1 base and J 2 bases, leaving 7 bases between the germline ends. The V gene's germline CDR1 is SGHTA and CDR2 FQGTGA. The CDR3 region has the DNA TGTGCCAGCAGCTTAAGCGCAATCACAGATACGCAGTATTTT. This encodes CASSLSAITDTQYF. Filled out from reference TRBV7-3 and TRBJ2-3, the complete variable domain reads GAGVSQTPSNKVTEKGKYVELRCDPISGHTALYWYRQSLGQGPEFLIYFQGTGAADDSGLPNDRFFAVRPEGSVSTLKIQRTERGDSAVYLCASSLSAITDTQYFGPGTRLTVL.

This clone is a singleton in its sample. The V gene is TRBV28, the J gene TRBJ2-5, with 7 bases identical to TRBD2. This CDR3 region has 17 residues. Germline CDR1 and CDR2: MDHEN and SYDVKM. J was trimmed by 2 bases and V by 6 bases; bases with no gene match: 15. CDR3 coding DNA: TGTGCCAGCAGCCTCCCCTTAGAAGCGGGATGGCAAGAGACCCAGTACTTC. The encoded protein is CASSLPLEAGWQETQYF.

The V gene is TRBV9, the J gene TRBJ2-7, with TRBD2 matching 10 bases. The V gene's germline CDR1 is SGDLS and CDR2 YYNGEE. The CDR3 runs to 15 residues. J lost 3 bases, V lost 3 bases, and 6 bases had no gene match. CDR3 residues: CASSASSGSNYEQYF. The CDR3 DNA sequence: TGTGCCAGCAGCGCTTCTAGCGGGAGTAACTACGAGCAGTACTTC.